This TCR beta chain was profiled in a study of CD8 T cells in ankylosing spondylitis. Broader study findings: Disease-linked clones bore a CD8+ phenotype and were relatively rare in peripheral blood. Fewer than 10 highly homologous variants formed a TCR beta motif that appeared characteristic of ankylosing spondylitis blood.

MiXCR was run by TCRdb on the 5' RACE reads, yielding one entry per CDR3 protein. The profile shows tens of thousands of distinct CDR3 sequences, 5.3% of them singletons. V lost 0 bases to trimming and J lost 1 base, with 2 bases between them. The CDR3 totals 14 residues. Germline CDR1 and CDR2: SGDLS and YYNGEE. This clonotype was counted many times. Its antigen is unidentified. Sequenced sample: blood, either unsorted or a sorted T cell fraction (not recorded which). This TCR derives from a female donor with ankylosing spondylitis or in good health (not recorded which). This chain joins TRBV9 and TRBJ2-6; D is undetermined. CDR3 sequence reads: CASSVGSGANVLTF. The CDR3 region has the DNA TGTGCCAGCAGCGTAGGATCTGGGGCCAACGTCCTGACTTTC.